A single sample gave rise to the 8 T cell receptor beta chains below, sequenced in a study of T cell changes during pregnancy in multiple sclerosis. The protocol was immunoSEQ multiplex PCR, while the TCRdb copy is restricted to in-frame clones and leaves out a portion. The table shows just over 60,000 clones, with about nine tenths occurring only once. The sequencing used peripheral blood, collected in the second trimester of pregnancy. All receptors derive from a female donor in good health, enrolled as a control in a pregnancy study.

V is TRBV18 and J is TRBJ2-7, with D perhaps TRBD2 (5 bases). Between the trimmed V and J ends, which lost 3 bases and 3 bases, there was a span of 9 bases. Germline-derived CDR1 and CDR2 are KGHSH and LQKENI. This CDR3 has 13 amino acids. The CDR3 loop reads CASSPTGYYEQYF. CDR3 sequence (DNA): TGTGCCAGCTCACCGACGGGATACTACGAGCAGTACTTC.

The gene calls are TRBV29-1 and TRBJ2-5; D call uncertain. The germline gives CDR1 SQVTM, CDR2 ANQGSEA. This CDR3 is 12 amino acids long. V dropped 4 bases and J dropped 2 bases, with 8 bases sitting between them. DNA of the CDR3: TGCAGCGTTGGATGGCAGCAAGAGACCCAGTACTTC. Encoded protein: CSVGWQQETQYF.

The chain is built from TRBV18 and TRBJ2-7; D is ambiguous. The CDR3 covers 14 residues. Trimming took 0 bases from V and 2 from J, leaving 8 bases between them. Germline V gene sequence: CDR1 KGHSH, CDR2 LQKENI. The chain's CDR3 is CASSPPPGAYEQYF. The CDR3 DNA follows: TGTGCCAGCTCACCACCCCCCGGAGCCTACGAGCAGTACTTC.

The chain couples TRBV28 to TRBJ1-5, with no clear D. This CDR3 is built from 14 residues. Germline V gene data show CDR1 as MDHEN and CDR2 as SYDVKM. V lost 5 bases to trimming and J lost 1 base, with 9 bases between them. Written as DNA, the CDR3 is TGTGCCAGCAGTCTGTCTGTAAGCAATCAGCCCCAGCATTTT. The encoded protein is CASSLSVSNQPQHF.

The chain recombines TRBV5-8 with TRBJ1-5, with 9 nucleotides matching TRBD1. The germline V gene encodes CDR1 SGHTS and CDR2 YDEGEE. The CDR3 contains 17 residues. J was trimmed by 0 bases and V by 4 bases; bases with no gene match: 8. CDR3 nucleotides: TGTGCCAGCAGCCCGGGACAGGGCTTATATAGCAATCAGCCCCAGCATTTT. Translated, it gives CASSPGQGLYSNQPQHF.

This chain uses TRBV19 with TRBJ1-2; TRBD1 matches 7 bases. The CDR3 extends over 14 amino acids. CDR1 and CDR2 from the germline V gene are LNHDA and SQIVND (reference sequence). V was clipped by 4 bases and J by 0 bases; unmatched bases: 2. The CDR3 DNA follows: TGTGCCAGTAGTAGGGACAGAACTAACTATGGCTACACCTTC. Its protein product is CASSRDRTNYGYTF.

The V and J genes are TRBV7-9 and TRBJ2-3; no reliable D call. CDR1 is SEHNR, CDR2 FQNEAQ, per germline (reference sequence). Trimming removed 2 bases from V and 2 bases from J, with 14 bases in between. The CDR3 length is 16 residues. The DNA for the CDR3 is TGTGCCAGCAGCTTAATTACTCTCCGCGTCACAGATACGCAGTATTTT. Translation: CASSLITLRVTDTQYF.

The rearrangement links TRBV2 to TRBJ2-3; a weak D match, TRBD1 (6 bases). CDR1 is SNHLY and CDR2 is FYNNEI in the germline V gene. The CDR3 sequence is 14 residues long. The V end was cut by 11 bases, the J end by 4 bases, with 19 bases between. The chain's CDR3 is CAGQQGAVSDTQYF. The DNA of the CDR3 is TGTGCCGGTCAACAGGGTGCCGTTTCAGATACGCAGTATTTT.